The 18 T cell receptor beta chains presented below share a single source sample, sequenced in a study of human T cells and chemical hapten exposure. Documented time point: patch test 1, 2 weeks after DPC sensitization. Indicated treatment: therapeutic diphenylcyclopropenone sensitization with weekly scalp DPC. TCRdb independently ran MiXCR on the RACE reads; one entry per CDR3 protein. The repertoire includes about 99,000 distinct CDR3 sequences, around 12% of them detected once, and 2.1% sits in the top ten. This specimen was whole blood, taken in connection with sensitization to the hapten diphenylcyclopropenone (DPC). Source of these receptors: a woman aged 40-49 years with alopecia areata. Some clones in this sample may be carry-over from other donors' samples.

This clonotype has at least ten counts. This sequence joins TRBV6-2 or TRBV6-3 and TRBJ2-7, with D tentatively TRBD1 (5 bases). Trimming pared 7 bases from V and 2 bases from J, leaving 12 bases between. Germline lookup yields CDR1 MNHEY and CDR2 SVGEGT. CDR3 length equals 13 residues. The CDR3 protein is CASKGTGTYEQYF. CDR3 in DNA: TGTGCCAGCAAGGGAACAGGAACCTACGAGCAGTACTTC.

The table lists this clonotype with a count of one. Germline and junction disagree at one end, which may indicate a read error. The gene calls are TRBV25-1 and TRBJ2-3; D possibly matches TRBD1 or TRBD2 (6 bases each). Looked up from germline, CDR1 is MGHDK and CDR2 is SYGVNS. The CDR3 is 14 residues long. CDR3 nucleotide sequence: TGTGCCAGCAGCGAATGGGGGGCCGCAGATACGCAGTATTTT. Translation: CASSEWGAADTQYF.

In its sample, this clonotype was seen many times. The V call is TRBV6-2 or TRBV6-3, the J call TRBJ1-2; TRBD1 is a possible D gene (5 bases). V lost 2 bases and J 4 bases, leaving 11 bases between the germline ends. Germline V CDR1 and CDR2: MNHEY, SVGEGT. The CDR3 contains 14 residues. The CDR3 region has the DNA TGTGCCAGCAGTTACGGCGGGACCCTCTATGGCTACACCTTC. Its translation is CASSYGGTLYGYTF.

The rearrangement links TRBV3-1 to TRBJ2-1; D is uncertain. Trimming left V 3 bases short and J 0 bases short, with 9 bases between. Germline-derived CDR1 and CDR2 are LGHDT and YNNKEL (reference sequence). The CDR3 has 15 amino acids. The CDR3 loop reads CASSHGVSSYNEQFF. CDR3 nucleotide sequence: TGTGCCAGCAGCCACGGCGTCAGCTCCTACAATGAGCAGTTCTTC.

In nucleotides, the CDR3 is TGCGCCAGCAGCGGCGGGAGCTCGGGCGAGCAGTACTTC. Translated: CASSGGSSGEQYF. The rearrangement uses TRBV5-1 and TRBJ2-7; 7 bases agree with TRBD2. This CDR3 spans 13 amino acids. Per the germline V gene, CDR1 is SGHRS and CDR2 is YFSETQ. After removal of 4 bases from V and 6 bases from J, the junction contained 7 bases not matched to a gene.

This clonotype was picked up many times. The J gene is TRBJ1-5, the V gene TRBV6-2 or TRBV6-3; tentative D call: TRBD1 (5 bases). V lost 6 bases and J 2 bases, leaving 11 bases between the germline ends. This CDR3 comprises 14 residues. The germline gives CDR1 MNHEY, CDR2 SVGEGT. The CDR3 DNA follows: TGTGCCAGCAGCTGGGACGCCCGCAATCAGCCCCAGCATTTT. The encoded protein is CASSWDARNQPQHF.

Regarding this clonotype: A much larger clone differs from this one at a single base, so this may be a read error. The chain recombines TRBV9 with TRBJ2-2; no reliable D call. The CDR3 runs to 15 residues. The germline V gene encodes CDR1 SGDLS and CDR2 YYNGEE. V lost 0 bases to trimming and J lost 1 base, with 7 bases between them. The CDR3 bases are TGTGCCAGCAGCGTAGGGACGGTGAACACCGGGGAGCTGTTTTTT. Encoded protein: CASSVGTVNTGELFF.

This clonotype was seen a few times. This chain links TRBV19 with TRBJ2-1, with 11 bases that match TRBD1. The CDR3 is 17 amino acids. Per germline, CDR1 LNHDA and CDR2 SQIVND (reference sequence). Losses at the gene ends were 4 bases for V and 4 bases for J; bases not matched to a gene: 9. This CDR3 reads CASSTAFGTGGYNEQFF. In DNA form, the CDR3 reads TGTGCCAGTAGTACCGCTTTTGGGACAGGGGGGTACAATGAGCAGTTCTTC.

This clonotype was seen many times. This rearrangement joins TRBV6-2 or TRBV6-3 to TRBJ1-5, with D uncertain. The germline CDR1 and CDR2 sequences are MNHEY and SVGEGT. Trimming stripped 2 bases from V and 4 bases from J, with 9 bases between. This CDR3 has 14 residues. CDR3 sequence: CASSYGTVNQPQHF. The DNA for the CDR3 is TGTGCCAGCAGTTACGGCACAGTGAATCAGCCCCAGCATTTT.

This clonotype turned up a few times. This chain links TRBV5-6 with TRBJ1-3, with D uncertain. V lost 0 bases and J 2 bases, leaving 6 bases between the germline ends. There are 14 residues in the CDR3. The germline V gene encodes CDR1 SGHDT and CDR2 YYEEEE. DNA for the CDR3: TGTGCCAGCAGCTTGGTCACCACTGGAAACACCATATATTTT. Amino acids: CASSLVTTGNTIYF. Full variable domain (outside the CDR3, taken from reference TRBV5-6 and TRBJ1-3): DAGVTQSPTHLIKTRGQQVTLRCSPKSGHDTVSWYQQALGQGPQFIFQYYEEEERQRGNFPDRFSGHQFPNYSSELNVNALLLGDSALYLCASSLVTTGNTIYFGEGSWLTVV.

Ten or more counts support this clonotype. The V call is TRBV6-2 or TRBV6-3, the J call TRBJ1-5; no clear D gene. Trimming left V 11 bases short and J 0 bases short, with 8 bases between. Germline V gives CDR1 MNHEY, CDR2 SVGEGT. The CDR3 is made up of 12 amino acids. CDR3 nucleotide sequence: TGTGCCTCGGGATATAGCAATCAGCCCCAGCATTTT. It is translated as CASGYSNQPQHF.

This clonotype was recorded at least ten times. The rearrangement joins TRBV29-1 to TRBJ2-7, with D tentatively TRBD2 (6 bases). Germline V gives CDR1 SQVTM, CDR2 ANQGSEA. This CDR3 contains 15 residues. V lost 7 bases and J 0 bases, leaving 19 bases between the germline ends. CDR3 amino acids: CSEDSSAGISYEQYF. The CDR3 nucleotides are TGCAGCGAAGATAGCAGTGCGGGGATCTCCTACGAGCAGTACTTC.

The chain uses TRBV9 and TRBJ2-2; 10 bases line up with TRBD2. J lost 1 base, V lost 0 bases, and 3 bases had no gene match. In germline, CDR1 is SGDLS, CDR2 YYNGEE. CDR3 length equals 17 residues. CDR3 sequence reads: CASSVGTSGVNTGELFF. In DNA form, the CDR3 reads TGTGCCAGCAGCGTAGGTACTAGCGGGGTGAACACCGGGGAGCTGTTTTTT.

The V call is TRBV4-1, the J call TRBJ2-1, with D hard to call. CDR1 and CDR2 from the germline V gene are MGHRA and YSYEKL. V dropped 3 bases and J dropped 7 bases, with 13 bases sitting between them. The CDR3 extends over 14 amino acids. This CDR3 reads CASSQDNTKNEQFF. CDR3 sequence (DNA): TGCGCCAGCAGCCAGGATAACACGAAAAATGAGCAGTTCTTC.

V usage is TRBV20-1 and J usage is TRBJ1-3; 10 bases match TRBD1. The CDR3 runs 14 residues. Germline CDR1 and CDR2: DFQATT and SNEGSKA (reference sequence). The V gene end was trimmed by 3 bases and the J gene end by 4 bases; junction bases not matched to a gene: 3. CDR3 sequence reads: CSARTGGVGNTIYF. CDR3 DNA: TGCAGTGCTAGGACAGGGGGCGTCGGAAACACCATATATTTT.

The chain uses TRBV12-3 or TRBV12-4 and TRBJ1-1, with 7 bases fitting TRBD1. The CDR3 contains 16 residues. The trim removed 5 bases at V and 1 base at J, leaving 10 bases unmatched. Here the CDR3 DNA reads TGTGCCAGCAGTCTCGACAGGGAAGGTTGGAACACTGAAGCTTTCTTT. As protein: CASSLDREGWNTEAFF.

The CDR3 nucleotides read TGCAGTGCTAGAGCCCTAGCGGGAGGGCAAGAGACCCAGTACTTC. Translation: CSARALAGGQETQYF. The V and J genes are TRBV20-1 and TRBJ2-5, with 12 bases aligning to TRBD2. The CDR3 consists of 15 residues. Germline CDR1 and CDR2: DFQATT and SNEGSKA (reference sequence). J gave up 2 bases and V 1 base, and 2 bases lay outside the gene matches.

This clonotype was seen a few times. The rearrangement links TRBV7-6 to TRBJ2-1; D is ambiguous. This CDR3 spans 16 amino acids. V dropped 5 bases and J dropped 2 bases, with 16 bases sitting between them. In germline, CDR1 is SGHVS, CDR2 FNYEAQ. CDR3 sequence reads: CASSRDSTWTYNEQFF. The CDR3 region has the DNA TGTGCCAGCAGCCGCGACTCCACGTGGACCTACAATGAGCAGTTCTTC.